The TCR beta chain under discussion was sequenced for a study of blood T cell repertoires in COVID-19. CDR1 is LGHNA and CDR2 is YNFKEQ in the germline V gene. Trimming took 1 base from V and 0 from J; bases not matched to a gene: 5. The length of the CDR3 is 16 residues. Only in-frame clones appear in the TCRdb table, and some are missing; sequencing was by immunoSEQ multiplex PCR. Of some 260,000 clones in the sample, nearly 90% were seen once. The sample comprised peripheral blood. The rearrangement joins TRBV4-2 to TRBJ2-7; 8 nucleotides align to TRBD1. The clonotype originates from a woman in her thirties or forties who had recovered from COVID-19. The CDR3 coding sequence is TGTGCCAGCAGCCAAGCAGGGGGCGCCGGCTCCTACGAGCAGTACTTC. Translating it yields CASSQAGGAGSYEQYF.